This T cell receptor beta chain was captured by sequencing in a study of blood T cell repertoires in COVID-19. As handled by the study authors: Quantification of nucleated cells was approximated via reference gene primer amplification. Sequenced by immunoSEQ multiplex PCR; TCRdb stores in-frame clones only, minus some. V and J calls and clone size are given by that table; D and trimming were obtained from the DNA. The table shows about 260,000 clones, with about 87% occurring only once. Participant-reported clinical history was the basis for cohort assignment. Sequencing was done on a sample of PBMCs or T cells enriched from blood (not recorded which). The sequence derives from a woman between 45 and 60 years old who had recovered from COVID-19.

This CDR3 is CASSLVTGIRDYGYTF. DNA for the CDR3: TGTGCCAGCAGCTTAGTCACAGGGATCCGAGACTATGGCTACACCTTC. The chain carries TRBV11-2 and TRBJ1-2; tentatively, D is TRBD1 (6 bases). V was cut by 1 base and J by 3 bases, with 15 bases left in between. The length of the CDR3 is 16 residues. The germline V gene encodes CDR1 SGHAT and CDR2 FQNNGV.